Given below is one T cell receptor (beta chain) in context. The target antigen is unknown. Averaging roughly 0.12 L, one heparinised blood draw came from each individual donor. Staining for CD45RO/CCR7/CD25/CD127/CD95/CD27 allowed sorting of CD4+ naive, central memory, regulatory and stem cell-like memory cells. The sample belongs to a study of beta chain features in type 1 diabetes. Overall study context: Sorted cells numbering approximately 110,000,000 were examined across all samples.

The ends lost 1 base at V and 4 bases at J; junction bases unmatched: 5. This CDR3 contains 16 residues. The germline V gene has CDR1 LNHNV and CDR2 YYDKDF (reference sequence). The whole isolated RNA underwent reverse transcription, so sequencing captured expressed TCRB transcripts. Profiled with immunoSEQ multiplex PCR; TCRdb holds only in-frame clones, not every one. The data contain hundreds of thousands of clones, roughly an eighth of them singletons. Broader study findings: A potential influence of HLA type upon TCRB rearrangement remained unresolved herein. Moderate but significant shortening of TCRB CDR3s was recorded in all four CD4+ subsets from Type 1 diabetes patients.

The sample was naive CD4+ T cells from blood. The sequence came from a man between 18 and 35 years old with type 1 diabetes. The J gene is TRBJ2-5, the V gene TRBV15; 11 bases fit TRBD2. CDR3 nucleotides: TGTGCCACCAGCAGAGTTAGCGGGAGGGCTCGAGAGACCCAGTACTTC. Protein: CATSRVSGRARETQYF.